These T cell receptor beta chains were read from a single sample in a study of Graves' ophthalmopathy and Graves' hyperthyroidism. TCRdb re-analysed the multiplex PCR reads in MiXCR, keeping a single row per CDR3 protein. The sample yields nearly 400,000 distinct CDR3 sequences, approximately 20% seen once. Material for sequencing was peripheral blood. Receptor source: a woman between 18 and 29 years old with Graves' ophthalmopathy. Both conserved end residues are part of each CDR3. A D gene is named only where the DNA matches it firmly. Clone size is given for some rows only: seen once, a few or many times, or a class if the clone is expanded.

TRBJ2-7 TRBV29-1 NA NA TGCAGCGTTGAAGGACCAATAGGGGCAGGCGGCGAGCAGTACTTC CSVEGPIGAGGEQYF
TRBJ2-7 TRBV5-1 many TRBD1 TGCGCCAGCAGCTTTGGAACAGGGGCAACCTACGAGCAGTACTTC CASSFGTGATYEQYF
TRBJ1-1 TRBV6-5 few NA TGTGCCAGCAGTTACTCAGGAGACAGTGAAGCTTTCTTT CASSYSGDSEAFF
TRBJ1-2 TRBV28 many NA TGTGCCAGCAGCTCACCGACGGGGGGTTATGGCTACACCTTC CASSSPTGGYGYTF
TRBJ2-7 TRBV20-1 many TRBD2 TGCAGTGCTAGCCGGGCGGGAGGTCTTTACGAGCAGTACTTC CSASRAGGLYEQYF
TRBJ1-2 TRBV12-3/TRBV12-4 NA NA TGTGCCAGCAGTTTAGCCGGCAGTGTGTACTATGGCTACACCTTC CASSLAGSVYYGYTF
TRBJ1-1 TRBV11-2 many NA TGTGCCAGCAGCGCAGGACATCTCATGAACACTGAAGCTTTCTTT CASSAGHLMNTEAFF
TRBJ2-5 TRBV7-2 many TRBD2 TGTGCCAGCAGCAATGGGACTAGCGGGAGTCGGAAAGAGACCCAGTACTTC CASSNGTSGSRKETQYF
TRBJ2-7 TRBV5-1 once NA TGCGCCAGCAGCCAAGGGACGGCAAACACCTACGAGCAGTACTTC CASSQGTANTYEQYF
TRBJ2-2 TRBV29-1 many NA TGCAGCGTTTCCCGGACGTTCAGCGGGGAGCTGTTTTTT CSVSRTFSGELFF
TRBJ2-7 TRBV20-1 many TRBD1 TGCAGTGCTATAGGGACAGGGGGGTACGAGCAGTACTTC CSAIGTGGYEQYF
TRBJ1-1 TRBV7-3 many NA TGTGCCAGCATCCAGGTCGCCGGGAACACTGAAGCTTTCTTT CASIQVAGNTEAFF
TRBJ1-1 TRBV27 many TRBD1 TGTGCCAGTTGGGACAGGATGAACACTGAAGCTTTCTTT CASWDRMNTEAFF
TRBJ1-1 TRBV28 NA NA TGTGCCAGCAGTTTATCACCAGGGAGGACTGAAGCTTTCTTT CASSLSPGRTEAFF
TRBJ2-6 TRBV28 many TRBD2 TGTGCCAGCAGTTTAGCTAGCGGCTACTCTGGGGCCAACGTCCTGACTTTC CASSLASGYSGANVLTF
TRBJ2-7 TRBV2 many NA TGTGCCAGCAGTGACAGATCACTGCAGTACTTC CASSDRSLQYF
TRBJ2-4 TRBV19 many TRBD1 TGTGCCAGTAGTACGTCCCGGGACAGGGTATACTTC CASSTSRDRVYF
TRBJ2-5 TRBV12-3/TRBV12-4 NA TRBD1 TGTGCCAGCAGTTCCATGGGACAGGGCGGGGGAGAGACCCAGTACTTC CASSSMGQGGGETQYF
TRBJ2-2 TRBV7-2 many NA TGTGCCAGCAGCCTTGGGACATACACCGGGGAGCTGTTTTTT CASSLGTYTGELFF
TRBJ2-5 TRBV7-2 NA TRBD2 TGTGCCAGCAGCTCAGGACTAGCGATGAGAGAGACCCAGTACTTC CASSSGLAMRETQYF
TRBJ1-1 TRBV6-2/TRBV6-3 many TRBD1 TGTGCCAGCAATAGGGACAGGGAGAACACTGAAGCTTTCTTT CASNRDRENTEAFF
TRBJ2-7 TRBV18 many NA TGTGCCAGCTCACCAGCCGTTGCGGGCGAGCAGTACTTC CASSPAVAGEQYF
TRBJ1-1 TRBV5-1 NA NA TGCGCCAGCAGACCAGGGCTCTCGGACACTGAAGCTTTCTTT CASRPGLSDTEAFF
TRBJ2-6 TRBV5-1 many NA TGCGCCAGCAGCTTCTCAGGAGCTCTTCCTTCTGGGGCCAACGTCCTGACTTTC CASSFSGALPSGANVLTF
TRBJ1-1 TRBV6-2/TRBV6-3 few TRBD1 TGTGCCAGCAGTTACTCCGACAGGGGTTGGGGTAGAGGGACTGAAGCTTTCTTT CASSYSDRGWGRGTEAFF
TRBJ2-7 TRBV28 many NA TGTGCCAGCAGTTTGGGCGAGCAGTACTTC CASSLGEQYF
TRBJ2-5 TRBV11-2 NA NA TGTGCCAGCAGCTTAGGTATGGAAGAAGTACAGTACTTC CASSLGMEEVQYF
TRBJ1-6 TRBV11-1 many NA TGTGCCAGCAGCCCCCGAGGCTATTCACCCCTCCACTTT CASSPRGYSPLHF
TRBJ2-7 TRBV20-1 NA NA TGCGGCGGGCTTGTTTCAGACTACGAGCAGTACTTC CGGLVSDYEQYF
TRBJ1-1 TRBV28 many NA TGTACCAGCAGTTCCCTAGGCAGCATGAACACTGAAGCTTTCTTT CTSSSLGSMNTEAFF
TRBJ1-3 TRBV11-2 many TRBD1 TGTGCCAGCAGCCCGACGACAGGGGAGGAGAGAAACACCATATATTTT CASSPTTGEERNTIYF
TRBJ2-1 TRBV6-5 many NA TGTGCCAGCAGTTATGTCGCGGGGAATGAGCAGTTCTTC CASSYVAGNEQFF
TRBJ1-3 TRBV6-2/TRBV6-3 many NA TGTGCCAGCAGTTACTTCGTCCCGGGCCAGGTTGGAGGAAACACCATATATTTT CASSYFVPGQVGGNTIYF
TRBJ2-7 TRBV28 NA NA TGTGCCAGCAGGGCCTCAGGGGCCTACGAGCAGTACTTC CASRASGAYEQYF
TRBJ2-7 TRBV6-2/TRBV6-3 many TRBD1 TGTGCCAGCAGACGACAGGGGCCCATCTACGAGCAGTACTTC CASRRQGPIYEQYF
TRBJ2-7 TRBV6-5 NA NA TGTGCCAGCAGTTACTCCCCGCGTGGGAACTACGAGCAGTACTTC CASSYSPRGNYEQYF
TRBJ1-1 TRBV28 many NA TGTGCCAGCAGCCCAACCTTGACAGGAATTGAAGCTTTCTTT CASSPTLTGIEAFF
TRBJ2-7 TRBV12-3/TRBV12-4 NA NA TGTGCCAGCAGCTCTTCAGCGGGTACCTACGAGCAGTACTTC CASSSSAGTYEQYF
TRBJ1-5 TRBV24-1 many TRBD1 TGTGCCACCAGTGATAGCCGGACAGGGGGCACGGACCAGCCCCAGCATTTT CATSDSRTGGTDQPQHF
TRBJ1-2 TRBV20-1 NA NA TGCAGTGCTAAGGAGCTAAACTATGGCTACACCTTC CSAKELNYGYTF
TRBJ2-7 TRBV5-1 many NA TGCGCCAGCAGCACCGACACCCTAAGTTACTACGAGCAGTACTTC CASSTDTLSYYEQYF
TRBJ1-2 TRBV30 many NA TGTGCCTGGAGTTTGGTGACAAGGAACTATGGCTACACCTTC CAWSLVTRNYGYTF
TRBJ2-5 TRBV6-2/TRBV6-3 many TRBD2 TGTGCCAGCAGCCGCTACCCACTAGCGGGAGTCGCAGAGACCCAGTACTTC CASSRYPLAGVAETQYF
TRBJ1-1 TRBV29-1 NA NA TGCAGCGTTGACAGGGGCAGGGTGACCCCTCGGTACACTGAAGCTTTCTTT CSVDRGRVTPRYTEAFF
TRBJ1-2 TRBV7-9 many NA TGTGCCAGCAGCTTAGGAAGGAACTGGGGCTACACCTTC CASSLGRNWGYTF